Listed below are T cell receptor beta chains from one sample, sequenced in a study of T cell changes during pregnancy in multiple sclerosis. Repertoires were generated with immunoSEQ multiplex PCR, while TCRdb's copy carries only in-frame clones and drops some. This repertoire shows some 77,000 clones, roughly 92% found once; its top ten account for approximately 2%. This material consisted of peripheral blood, taken in the second trimester of pregnancy. These receptors originate from a female donor in good health, enrolled as a control in a pregnancy study. The CDR3 runs from the conserved cysteine through the conserved F or W. The D gene is left open where the match is weak. Some rows have no size entry. The others give once, few or many, or a class for an expanded clone.

V	D	size	J	CDR3	DNA
TRBV6-1	.	.	TRBJ2-1	CASPGSSREQFF	TGTGCCAGTCCAGGGTCCTCCCGAGAGCAGTTCTTC
TRBV7-9	.	.	TRBJ2-3	CASSPLMTKTSTDTQYF	TGTGCCAGCAGCCCATTGATGACTAAAACTAGCACAGATACGCAGTATTTT
TRBV9	TRBD2	once	TRBJ2-7	CASSVDGAGGNQYF	TGTGCCAGCAGCGTAGACGGGGCGGGGGGGAATCAGTACTTC
TRBV28	TRBD1	.	TRBJ1-2	CASSPRTGPNYGYTF	TGTGCCAGCAGTCCAAGGACAGGGCCTAACTATGGCTACACCTTC
TRBV7-2	.	.	TRBJ1-2	CASSLNGGGYTF	TGTGCCAGCAGCTTAAACGGGGGTGGCTACACCTTC
TRBV6-1	.	.	TRBJ2-7	CASSSTGGYEQYF	TGTGCCAGCAGCTCAACCGGGGGCTACGAGCAGTACTTC
TRBV27	TRBD1	few	TRBJ1-6	CASSLYRGRDSPLHF	TGTGCCAGCAGTCTATACAGGGGGCGGGATTCACCCCTCCACTTT
TRBV7-3	TRBD1	once	TRBJ2-2	CASSPTGGNTGELFF	TGTGCCAGCAGCCCAACAGGGGGCAACACCGGGGAGCTGTTTTTT
TRBV6-5	.	.	TRBJ1-1	CASSPSLAEAFF	TGTGCCAGCAGCCCCAGTCTCGCTGAAGCTTTCTTT
TRBV7-9	.	.	TRBJ1-3	CASSLEGGGRKAGNTIYF	TGTGCCAGCAGCTTAGAGGGAGGGGGGCGAAAAGCTGGAAACACCATATATTTT
TRBV4-2	.	once	TRBJ2-3	CASSQGTATDTQYF	TGTGCCAGCAGCCAAGGGACAGCCACAGATACGCAGTATTTT
TRBV15	TRBD1	few	TRBJ1-2	CATSRGTGGSYGYTF	TGTGCCACCAGCCGCGGGACAGGGGGGAGCTATGGCTACACCTTC
TRBV2	.	.	TRBJ1-5	CASSEPGSNQPQHF	TGTGCCAGCAGTGAACCCGGGAGCAATCAGCCCCAGCATTTT
TRBV4-3	.	.	TRBJ1-1	CASSQGTMNTEAFF	TGCGCCAGCAGCCAAGGAACAATGAACACTGAAGCTTTCTTT
TRBV15	TRBD2	.	TRBJ2-7	CATSRGLAGASYEQYF	TGTGCCACCAGCAGAGGACTAGCGGGGGCCTCCTACGAGCAGTACTTC
TRBV7-2	.	few	TRBJ2-3	CASSPGGGAGADTQYF	TGTGCCAGCAGCCCCGGAGGGGGGGCTGGGGCAGATACGCAGTATTTT
TRBV19	.	.	TRBJ1-5	CASSMTDRPYSNQPQHF	TGTGCCAGTAGTATGACCGACAGGCCCTATAGCAATCAGCCCCAGCATTTT
TRBV5-1	TRBD1	.	TRBJ2-7	CASSLWGQGSSYEQYF	TGCGCCAGCAGCTTGTGGGGACAGGGGTCCTCCTACGAGCAGTACTTC
TRBV28	.	.	TRBJ1-1	CAAKGGSNTEAFF	TGTGCCGCGAAGGGGGGGTCGAACACTGAAGCTTTCTTT
TRBV7-9	.	.	TRBJ2-2	CASSLTQNTGELFF	TGTGCCAGCAGCTTGACACAGAACACCGGGGAGCTGTTTTTT
TRBV7-9	TRBD1	.	TRBJ2-7	CASSSDRGSYEQYF	TGTGCCAGCAGCTCTGACAGGGGCTCCTACGAGCAGTACTTC
TRBV29-1	.	.	TRBJ2-7	CSVGGTVSSYEQYF	TGCAGCGTGGGCGGGACGGTCAGCTCCTACGAGCAGTACTTC
TRBV19	TRBD1	.	TRBJ2-7	CASSPPGQGSYEQYF	TGTGCCAGTAGCCCTCCGGGACAGGGTTCCTACGAGCAGTACTTC
TRBV19	TRBD1	.	TRBJ2-6	CASSMGQLSGANVLTF	TGTGCCAGTAGTATGGGACAGCTCTCTGGGGCCAACGTCCTGACTTTC
TRBV4-2	.	once	TRBJ1-3	CASSQVASGNTIYF	TGTGCCAGCAGCCAAGTAGCCTCTGGAAACACCATATATTTT
TRBV27	.	.	TRBJ1-6	CASSLPRGAGGESPLHF	TGTGCCAGCAGTTTGCCCAGGGGCGCGGGCGGAGAATCACCCCTCCACTTT
TRBV7-2	TRBD1	.	TRBJ1-2	CASSSHPSDRLYGYTF	TGTGCCAGCAGCTCCCATCCATCGGACAGGCTCTATGGCTACACCTTC
TRBV7-9	TRBD1	.	TRBJ2-1	CASRTGRGRGVEQFF	TGTGCCAGCAGGACGGGCAGGGGGCGAGGAGTTGAGCAGTTCTTC
TRBV6-6	.	.	TRBJ2-3	CASSYPQGYTDTQYF	TGTGCCAGCAGTTACCCACAGGGATACACAGATACGCAGTATTTT
TRBV15	.	.	TRBJ2-5	CATSSPGLAETQYF	TGTGCCACCAGCAGTCCTGGACTGGCGGAGACCCAGTACTTC
TRBV6-6	.	.	TRBJ1-4	CAKSNKPGAGGEKLFF	TGTGCCAAATCCAACAAACCAGGGGCGGGCGGTGAAAAACTGTTTTTT
TRBV30	TRBD1	.	TRBJ1-5	CAAEGQSNQPQHF	TGTGCGGCAGAGGGACAGTCGAATCAGCCCCAGCATTTT
TRBV4-2	TRBD1	.	TRBJ1-2	CASSQPFGDRDGYTF	TGTGCCAGCAGCCAACCGTTTGGGGACAGGGACGGCTACACCTTC
TRBV5-4	.	.	TRBJ1-2	CASSLDGGYGYTF	TGTGCCAGCAGCTTGGACGGGGGCTATGGCTACACCTTC
TRBV7-8	.	.	TRBJ1-5	CASSGGGNQPQHF	TGTGCCAGCAGCGGGGGCGGGAATCAGCCCCAGCATTTT
TRBV5-1	.	.	TRBJ2-7	CASSLSGQGYSYEQYF	TGCGCCAGCAGCTTGAGTGGTCAGGGATACTCCTACGAGCAGTACTTC
TRBV28	TRBD1	.	TRBJ1-5	CASSRTGQPQHF	TGTGCCAGCAGCAGGACAGGTCAGCCCCAGCATTTT
TRBV2	TRBD2	.	TRBJ2-7	CASSRPSGRTYEQYF	TGTGCCAGCAGCCGACCCAGCGGGAGAACCTACGAGCAGTACTTC
TRBV18	TRBD1	.	TRBJ2-7	CASSQDRVLYEQYF	TGTGCCAGCTCACAAGACAGGGTTTTGTACGAGCAGTACTTC
TRBV7-2	.	.	TRBJ1-4	CASSLGSPGLQLFF	TGTGCCAGCAGCTTAGGGTCGCCGGGACTCCAACTGTTTTTT
TRBV14	.	.	TRBJ1-3	CASSRRGTGNTIYF	TGTGCCAGCAGCCGTCGAGGGACTGGAAACACCATATATTTT
TRBV5-1	TRBD1	.	TRBJ1-4	CASTNGDRQNEKLFF	TGCGCCAGCACCAATGGGGACAGACAGAATGAAAAACTGTTTTTT
TRBV30	TRBD1	.	TRBJ2-7	CAWSRDRGDEQYF	TGTGCCTGGAGCCGGGACAGGGGGGACGAGCAGTACTTC
TRBV18	.	once	TRBJ2-7	CASSPVAPSDEQYF	TGTGCCAGCTCACCAGTAGCCCCATCCGACGAGCAGTACTTC